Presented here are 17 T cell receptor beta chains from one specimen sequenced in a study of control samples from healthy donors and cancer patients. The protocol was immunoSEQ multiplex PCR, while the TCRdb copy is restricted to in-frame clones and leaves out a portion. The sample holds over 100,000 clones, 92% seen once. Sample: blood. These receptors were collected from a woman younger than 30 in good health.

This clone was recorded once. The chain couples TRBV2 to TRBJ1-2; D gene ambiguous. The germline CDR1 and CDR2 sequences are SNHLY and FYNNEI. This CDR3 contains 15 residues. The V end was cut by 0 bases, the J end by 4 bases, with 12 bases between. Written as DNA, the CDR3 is TGTGCCAGCAGTGAAGCGCGGCAGCTTTTCTATGGCTACACCTTC. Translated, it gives CASSEARQLFYGYTF.

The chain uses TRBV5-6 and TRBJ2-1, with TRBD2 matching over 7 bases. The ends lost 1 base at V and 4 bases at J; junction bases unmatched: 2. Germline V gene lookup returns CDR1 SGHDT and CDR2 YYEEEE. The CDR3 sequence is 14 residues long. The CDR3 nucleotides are TGTGCCAGCAGCTTGCCGGGAGGATACAATGAGCAGTTCTTC. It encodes CASSLPGGYNEQFF.

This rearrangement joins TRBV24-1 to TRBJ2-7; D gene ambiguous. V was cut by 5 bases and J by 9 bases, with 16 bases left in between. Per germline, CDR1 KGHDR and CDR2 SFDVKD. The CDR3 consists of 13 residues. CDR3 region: CATSVAPGGAQYF. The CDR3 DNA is TGTGCCACCAGTGTCGCCCCGGGTGGCGCGCAGTACTTC.

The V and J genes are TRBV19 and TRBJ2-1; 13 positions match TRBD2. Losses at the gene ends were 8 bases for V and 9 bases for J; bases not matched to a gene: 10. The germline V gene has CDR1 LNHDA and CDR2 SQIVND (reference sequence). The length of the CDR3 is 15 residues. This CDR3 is CASQASTSGRGEQFF. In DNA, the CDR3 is TGTGCCAGTCAAGCCTCAACTAGCGGGAGGGGTGAGCAGTTCTTC.

The CDR3 loop reads CATSREFRAGGKLFF. Written as DNA, the CDR3 is TGTGCCACCAGCAGGGAATTTAGGGCTGGGGGAAAACTGTTTTTT. The chain links TRBV15 to TRBJ1-4; tentatively, D is TRBD1 (5 bases). This CDR3 has 15 residues. Between the trimmed V and J ends, which lost 3 bases and 10 bases, there was a span of 18 bases. The V gene's germline CDR1 is LNHNV and CDR2 YYDKDF (reference sequence).

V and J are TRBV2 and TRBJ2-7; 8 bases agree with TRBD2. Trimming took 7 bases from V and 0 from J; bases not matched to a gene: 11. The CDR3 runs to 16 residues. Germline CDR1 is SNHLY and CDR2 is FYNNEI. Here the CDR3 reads CASKTTSGFSSYEQYF. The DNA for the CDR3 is TGTGCCAGCAAAACAACTAGCGGTTTCAGCTCCTACGAGCAGTACTTC.

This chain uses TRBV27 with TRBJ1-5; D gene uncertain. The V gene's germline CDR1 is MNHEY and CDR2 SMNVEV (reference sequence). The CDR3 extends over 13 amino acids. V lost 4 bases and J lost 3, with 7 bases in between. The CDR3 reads CASSWSVNQPQHF. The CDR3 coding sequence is TGTGCCAGCAGTTGGTCAGTCAATCAGCCCCAGCATTTT.

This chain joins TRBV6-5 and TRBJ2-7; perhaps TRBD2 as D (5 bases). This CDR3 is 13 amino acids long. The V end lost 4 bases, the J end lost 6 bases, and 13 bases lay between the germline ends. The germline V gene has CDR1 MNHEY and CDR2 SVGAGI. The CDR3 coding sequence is TGTGCCAGCAGTTTTCTAGGAGAGGGCGAGCAGTACTTC. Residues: CASSFLGEGEQYF.

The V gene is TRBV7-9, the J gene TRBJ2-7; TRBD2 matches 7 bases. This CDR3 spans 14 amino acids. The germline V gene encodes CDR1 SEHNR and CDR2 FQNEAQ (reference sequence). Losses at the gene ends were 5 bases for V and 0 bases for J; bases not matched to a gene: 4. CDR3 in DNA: TGTGCCAGCAGCCTGGGAGGGAACTCCTACGAGCAGTACTTC. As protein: CASSLGGNSYEQYF.

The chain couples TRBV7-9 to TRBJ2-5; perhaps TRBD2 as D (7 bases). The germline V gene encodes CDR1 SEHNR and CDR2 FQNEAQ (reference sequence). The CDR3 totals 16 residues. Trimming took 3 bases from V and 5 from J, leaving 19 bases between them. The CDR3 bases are TGTGCCAGCAGCTTTAGCGGGCAGGGGAGTTCGGAGACCCAGTACTTC. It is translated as CASSFSGQGSSETQYF.

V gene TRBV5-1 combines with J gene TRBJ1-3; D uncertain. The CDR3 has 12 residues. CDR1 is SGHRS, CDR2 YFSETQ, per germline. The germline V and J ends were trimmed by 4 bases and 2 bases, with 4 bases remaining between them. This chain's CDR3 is CASSGTGNTIYF. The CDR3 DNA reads TGCGCCAGCAGCGGCACTGGAAACACCATATATTTT.

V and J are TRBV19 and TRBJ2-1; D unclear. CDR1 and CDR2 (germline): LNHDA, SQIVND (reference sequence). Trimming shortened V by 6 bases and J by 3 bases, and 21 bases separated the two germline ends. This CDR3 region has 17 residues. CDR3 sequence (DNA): TGTGCCAGTAGCCCCAAGATAGACTTGTCATTCTACAATGAGCAGTTCTTC. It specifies CASSPKIDLSFYNEQFF.

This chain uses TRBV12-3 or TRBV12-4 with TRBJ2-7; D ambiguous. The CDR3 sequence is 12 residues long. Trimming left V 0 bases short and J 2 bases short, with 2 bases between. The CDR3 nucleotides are TGTGCCAGCAGTTTAGCGGCCTACGAGCAGTACTTC. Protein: CASSLAAYEQYF.

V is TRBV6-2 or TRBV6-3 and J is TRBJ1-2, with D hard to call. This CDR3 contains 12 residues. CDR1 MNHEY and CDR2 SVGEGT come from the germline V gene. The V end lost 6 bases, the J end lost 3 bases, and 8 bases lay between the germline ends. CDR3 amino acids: CASSLRDYGYTF. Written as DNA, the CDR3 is TGTGCCAGCAGCTTGAGGGACTATGGCTACACCTTC.

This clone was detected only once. DNA of the CDR3: TGTGCCAGCTACCCGGACGCGGACACTGAAGCTTTCTTT. Translated: CASYPDADTEAFF. V usage is TRBV28 and J usage is TRBJ1-1, with D unclear. Germline CDR1 reads MDHEN; CDR2 reads SYDVKM. The ends were cut back, 8 bases at V and 3 bases at J, with 13 bases in the middle. The CDR3 is 13 residues long.

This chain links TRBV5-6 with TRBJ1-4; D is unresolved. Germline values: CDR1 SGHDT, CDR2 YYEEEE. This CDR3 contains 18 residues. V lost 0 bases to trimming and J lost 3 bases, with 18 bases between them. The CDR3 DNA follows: TGTGCCAGCAGCTTGGGCAGCCGGGATTATCTTTCTAATGAAAAACTGTTTTTT. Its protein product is CASSLGSRDYLSNEKLFF.

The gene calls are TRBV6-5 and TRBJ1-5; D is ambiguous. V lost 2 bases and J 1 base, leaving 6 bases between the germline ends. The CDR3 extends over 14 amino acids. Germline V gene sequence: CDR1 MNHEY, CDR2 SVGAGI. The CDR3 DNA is TGTGCCAGCAGTTACAGGTCCAGCAATCAGCCCCAGCATTTT. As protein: CASSYRSSNQPQHF.